The 20 T cell receptor beta chains reported below all come from one sample, sequenced in a study of shared clonotypes between healthy human individuals. Sequenced by immunoSEQ multiplex PCR; TCRdb stores in-frame clones only, minus some. The sample records 2 million or so clones, 85% to 95% being singletons. Sequencing was performed on naive CD4+ T cells sorted from blood. Specified subset: CD45RA+ positively selected. The receptors stem from a young man in good health.

This chain connects TRBV10-3 to TRBJ2-7; 8 bases map to TRBD2. In germline, CDR1 is ENHRY, CDR2 SYGVKD. V was pared by 2 bases and J by 2 bases, with 5 bases of the junction left unmatched. The CDR3 totals 15 residues. The CDR3 is CAISETSGFTYEQYF. The CDR3 DNA reads TGTGCCATCAGTGAGACTAGCGGTTTCACCTACGAGCAGTACTTC.

Points on this clone: Other DNA sequences of this sample code for an identical CDR3. This chain uses TRBV18 with TRBJ2-5; maybe TRBD1 (6 bases). The V gene lost 3 bases and the J gene lost 2 bases, with 10 bases spanning the gap. The CDR3 extends over 14 amino acids. The germline gives CDR1 KGHSH, CDR2 LQKENI. CDR3 nucleotides: TGTGCCAGCTCACCTGGGACACAACAAGAGACCCAGTACTTC. Encoded protein: CASSPGTQQETQYF.

A note on this clone: Relative to the germline gene, one junction end is altered; a read error may explain this. The genes are TRBV7-7 and TRBJ2-3; 8 bases align to TRBD2. This CDR3 is 14 amino acids long. The V gene's germline CDR1 is SSHAT and CDR2 FNYEAQ (reference sequence). The CDR3 DNA is TGTGCTAGCAGCCAAGCGGGGGACACAGATACGCAGTATTTT. Protein sequence: CASSQAGDTDTQYF.

The gene calls are TRBV6-6 and TRBJ1-4, with a tentative D call TRBD1 (5 bases). In germline, CDR1 is MNHNY, CDR2 SVGAGI (reference sequence). The CDR3 covers 14 residues. V was clipped by 2 bases and J by 8 bases, with 12 bases between them. The CDR3 protein is CASSYRQGGEKLFF. As DNA, the CDR3 is TGTGCCAGCAGTTACCGGCAGGGTGGGGAAAAACTGTTTTTT.

The rearrangement uses TRBV4-1 and TRBJ1-4, with no clear D. CDR1 MGHRA and CDR2 YSYEKL come from the germline V gene. This CDR3 comprises 15 residues. V was trimmed by 5 bases and J by 2 bases, leaving 12 bases between them. CDR3 coding DNA: TGCGCCAGCAGCAACGGCGGAACGACTAATGAAAAACTGTTTTTT. This codes for CASSNGGTTNEKLFF.

This chain connects TRBV2 to TRBJ1-5, with TRBD1 matching 10 bases. Germline values: CDR1 SNHLY, CDR2 FYNNEI. Trimming cost V 3 bases and J 6 bases; bases outside gene matches: 5. The CDR3 is 15 residues long. CDR3 DNA: TGTGCCAGCAGTGATGGGGGGACAGGGGTTCAGCCCCAGCATTTT. Amino acid sequence: CASSDGGTGVQPQHF.

The V and J genes are TRBV7-2 and TRBJ2-1, with a tentative D call TRBD2 (5 bases). This CDR3 has 14 amino acids. Trimming removed 4 bases from V and 6 bases from J, with 13 bases in between. Germline V gene data show CDR1 as SGHTA and CDR2 as FQGNSA. CDR3 protein: CASSSLGRANEQFF. As DNA, the CDR3 is TGTGCCAGCAGCTCCCTAGGGAGAGCCAATGAGCAGTTCTTC.

The V and J genes are TRBV27 and TRBJ1-3, with D hard to call. The ends were cut back, 5 bases at V and 0 bases at J, with 14 bases in the middle. Germline CDR1 and CDR2: MNHEY and SMNVEV (reference sequence). CDR3 length equals 16 residues. The DNA of the CDR3 is TGTGCCAGCAGTCGAGGGAGAGGAAGCTCTGGAAACACCATATATTTT. This gives the protein CASSRGRGSSGNTIYF.

The sample holds a few counts of this clone. Other DNA sequences within the sample encode an identical CDR3. The chain is built from TRBV5-1 and TRBJ2-3, with D perhaps matching TRBD1 (5 bases). V was pared by 0 bases and J by 6 bases, with 14 bases between. Germline assignment: CDR1 SGHRS and CDR2 YFSETQ. The CDR3 runs to 15 residues. CDR3 bases: TGCGCCAGCAGCTTGGAAATGATGGGGCAGGATACGCAGTATTTT. It translates to CASSLEMMGQDTQYF. Complete variable domain (other parts from reference TRBV5-1 and TRBJ2-3): KAGVTQTPRYLIKTRGQQVTLSCSPISGHRSVSWYQQTPGQGLQFLFEYFSETQRNKGNFPGRFSGRQFSNSRSEMNVSTLELGDSALYLCASSLEMMGQDTQYFGPGTRLTVL.

V and J are TRBV25-1 and TRBJ2-6, with D possibly matching TRBD1 (5 bases). V dropped 6 bases and J dropped 2 bases, with 5 bases sitting between them. There are 13 residues in the CDR3. CDR1 and CDR2 from the germline V gene are MGHDK and SYGVNS. The CDR3 reads CASSRAGANVLTF. The CDR3 nucleotides are TGTGCCAGCAGCAGGGCTGGGGCCAACGTCCTGACTTTC.

The chain couples TRBV7-9 to TRBJ1-1, with D possibly matching TRBD1 (6 bases). With 6 bases removed from V and 0 bases from J, the gap between germline ends came to 17 bases. The CDR3 contains 16 residues. The germline CDR1 and CDR2 sequences are SEHNR and FQNEAQ (reference sequence). In DNA, the CDR3 is TGTGCCAGCAGAGCCAAAGGACAGATGATGAACACTGAAGCTTTCTTT. Encoded protein: CASRAKGQMMNTEAFF.

CDR3 loop: CAWSVLPDTGELFF. The CDR3 bases are TGTGCCTGGAGTGTACTTCCGGACACCGGGGAGCTGTTTTTT. This chain links TRBV30 with TRBJ2-2; no clear D. CDR1 is GTSNPN, CDR2 SVGIG, per germline (reference sequence). Trimming removed 0 bases from V and 3 bases from J, with 8 bases in between. This CDR3 is 14 amino acids long. The variable domain in full, completed from reference TRBV30 and TRBJ2-2, reads SQTIHQWPATLVQPVGSPLSLECTVEGTSNPNLYWYRQAAGRGLQLLFYSVGIGQISSEVPQNLSASRPQDRQFILSSKKLLLSDSGFYLCAWSVLPDTGELFFGEGSRLTVL.

This clone has a single count. Different DNA sequences within this sample yield the same CDR3. This rearrangement joins TRBV5-1 to TRBJ2-6, with D maybe TRBD2 (5 bases). Germline assignment: CDR1 SGHRS and CDR2 YFSETQ. Trimming left V 3 bases short and J 4 bases short, with 11 bases between. The CDR3 spans 15 residues. This CDR3 reads CASSSSGSGANVLTF. The DNA for the CDR3 is TGCGCCAGCAGCTCCTCGGGGTCGGGGGCCAACGTCCTGACTTTC.

This chain links TRBV11-2 with TRBJ1-1, with unresolved D. This CDR3 has 15 residues. The germline V and J ends were trimmed by 3 bases and 0 bases, with 11 bases remaining between them. Germline CDR1 and CDR2: SGHAT and FQNNGV. The CDR3, as DNA: TGTGCCAGCAGCTTTTCACAGAACATGAACACTGAAGCTTTCTTT. Protein: CASSFSQNMNTEAFF.

As DNA, the CDR3 is TGCGCCAGCAGCCAAGGGCTAGCGGCAAAAGGCTCCTACGAGCAGTACTTC. Protein sequence: CASSQGLAAKGSYEQYF. The chain employs TRBV4-3 and TRBJ2-7; 7 nucleotides agree with TRBD2. After removal of 1 base from V and 0 bases from J, the junction contained 9 bases not matched to a gene. Germline V gene sequence: CDR1 LGHNA, CDR2 YSLEER. The CDR3 contains 17 residues.

The chain employs TRBV10-3 and TRBJ1-2; 7 bases are shared with TRBD1. This CDR3 is 16 amino acids long. Per the germline V gene, CDR1 is ENHRY and CDR2 is SYGVKD. J gave up 4 bases and V 7 bases, and 15 bases lay outside the gene matches. CDR3 in DNA: TGTGCCATCAATCCTGACTCCTCGACAGGGAGCTATGGCTACACCTTC. This codes for CAINPDSSTGSYGYTF.

This rearrangement joins TRBV9 to TRBJ2-2, with TRBD1 matching over 7 bases. Per germline, CDR1 SGDLS and CDR2 YYNGEE. V lost 3 bases, J lost 6 bases, and 2 bases stayed unmatched. The CDR3 consists of 13 residues. The DNA of the CDR3 is TGTGCCAGCAGCGGACAGGGAGCCGGGGAGCTGTTTTTT. This encodes CASSGQGAGELFF. The variable domain in full, with the rest retrieved from reference TRBV9 and TRBJ2-2, is DSGVTQTPKHLITATGQRVTLRCSPRSGDLSVYWYQQSLDQGLQFLIQYYNGEERAKGNILERFSAQQFPDLHSELNLSSLELGDSALYFCASSGQGAGELFFGEGSRLTVL.

This chain uses TRBV11-2 with TRBJ2-7; TRBD1 might be the D (5 bases). The CDR3 consists of 15 residues. Germline CDR1 is SGHAT and CDR2 is FQNNGV. The ends were cut back, 5 bases at V and 0 bases at J, with 14 bases in the middle. The CDR3 region is CASSEFRGHSYEQYF. In DNA, the CDR3 is TGTGCCAGCAGCGAGTTTAGGGGCCACTCCTACGAGCAGTACTTC.

Concerning this clone: This CDR3 is also generated by other DNA sequences in the sample. The chain recombines TRBV29-1 with TRBJ2-7; D is unresolved. V dropped 4 bases and J dropped 2 bases, with 9 bases sitting between them. This CDR3 contains 12 residues. Germline V gives CDR1 SQVTM, CDR2 ANQGSEA. CDR3 sequence (DNA): TGCAGCGTTGCGGTCGGTACCTACGAGCAGTACTTC. It encodes CSVAVGTYEQYF.

Remarks on this clone: Other DNA sequences in the same sample also yield this CDR3. V gene TRBV10-2 combines with J gene TRBJ2-7; D is possibly TRBD1 (6 bases). The CDR3 length is 12 residues. The germline V gene has CDR1 WSHSY and CDR2 SAAADI. V lost 6 bases and J 1 base, leaving 7 bases between the germline ends. The CDR3 nucleotides are TGCGCCAGCAGCCAGGGGTCCTACGAGCAGTACTTC. This gives the protein CASSQGSYEQYF.